Described below is a single T cell receptor beta chain sequence and its context. The data are from a study of shared clonotypes between healthy human individuals. Germline loops: CDR1 SGHAT, CDR2 FQNNGV. V shed 4 bases and J 2 bases; nucleotides not matched to a gene: 12. There are 17 residues in the CDR3. Only in-frame clones appear in the TCRdb table, and some are missing; sequencing was by immunoSEQ multiplex PCR. The data hold about 2.3 million clones, with approximately 95% observed a single time. The specimen was naive CD4+ T cells from PBMCs. Subset specified: CD45RA+ positively selected. This clonotype originated in a man aged 18-30 years in good health. Some clones in this sample may be carry-over from other donors' samples. The chain is built from TRBV11-2 and TRBJ2-3; 7 nucleotides line up with TRBD2. The CDR3 DNA follows: TGTGCCAGCAGCTCGAGGCGGGGGTTCCCCAACACAGATACGCAGTATTTT. Protein product: CASSSRRGFPNTDTQYF.